The 27 T cell receptor beta chains in this list originate from one sample, sequenced in a study of cytotoxic CD8 clonotypes in ibrutinib-treated CLL. Using immunoSEQ multiplex PCR, the repertoire was profiled, and TCRdb retains in-frame clones only, with some absent. The profile shows tens of thousands of clones, roughly two thirds of them singletons. The sample here was PBMCs, taken after 12 months of ibrutinib treatment. The receptors were gathered from a human donor with chronic lymphocytic leukemia.

On this clone itself: Relative to the germline gene, one junction end is altered; a read error may explain this. The chain employs TRBV4-3 and TRBJ1-1; D is unclear. From germline, CDR1 is LGHNA and CDR2 YSLEER. The CDR3 contains 13 residues. The chain's CDR3 is CASSQDTTADAFF. In DNA, the CDR3 is TGCGCCAGCAGCCAAGATACCACGGCTGACGCTTTCTTT.

V and J are TRBV5-5 and TRBJ2-7; D remains unclear. V lost 0 bases and J 5 bases, leaving 18 bases between the germline ends. Germline CDR1 and CDR2: SGHKS and YYEKEE (reference sequence). CDR3 length equals 16 residues. CDR3 coding DNA: TGTGCCAGCAGCTTGGATCCGGGCCCTATGGCGAACGAGCAGTACTTC. Its protein product is CASSLDPGPMANEQYF.

The V and J genes are TRBV29-1 and TRBJ1-2, with 7 bases lining up with TRBD1. There are 15 residues in the CDR3. V gave up 7 bases and J gave up 4 bases; unmatched junction bases: 15. Germline values: CDR1 SQVTM, CDR2 ANQGSEA. The CDR3 protein is CSASPADRPSYGYTF. CDR3 bases: TGCAGCGCCTCCCCAGCGGACAGGCCCAGCTATGGCTACACCTTC.

J is TRBJ2-1 and V is TRBV7-2, with D tentatively TRBD2 (5 bases). The CDR3 is made up of 12 amino acids. V shed 3 bases and J shed 7 bases, with 7 bases lying between them. From germline, CDR1 is SGHTA and CDR2 FQGNSA. For the CDR3, the DNA is TGTGCCAGCAGCTTTCGGGGAAATGAGCAGTTCTTC. It codes for CASSFRGNEQFF.

V is TRBV7-9 and J is TRBJ2-6; D is unclear. The CDR3 length is 13 residues. Germline CDR1 SEHNR, CDR2 FQNEAQ (reference sequence). V lost 8 bases, J lost 4 bases, and 9 bases lay in between. The CDR3 nucleotides read TGTGCCAGCCTCTCCTCCGGGGCCAACGTCCTGACTTTC. Translating gives CASLSSGANVLTF.

The chain combines TRBV28 with TRBJ2-1; possible D gene TRBD2, 6 bases. The CDR3 contains 12 residues. Trimming shortened V by 10 bases and J by 6 bases, and 13 bases separated the two germline ends. Germline V CDR1 and CDR2: MDHEN, SYDVKM. CDR3 in amino acids: CAKEEGPNEQFF. CDR3 nucleotide sequence: TGTGCCAAAGAGGAGGGACCCAATGAGCAGTTCTTC.

V is TRBV6-5 and J is TRBJ2-1, with 9 bases fitting TRBD2. The CDR3 covers 16 residues. The V gene end was trimmed by 0 bases and the J gene end by 2 bases; junction bases not matched to a gene: 2. Per germline, CDR1 MNHEY and CDR2 SVGAGI. CDR3 sequence: CASSYSPSGAYNEQFF. The CDR3, as DNA: TGTGCCAGCAGTTACTCGCCTAGCGGGGCCTACAATGAGCAGTTCTTC.

The rearrangement uses TRBV18 and TRBJ1-1; 8 nucleotides agree with TRBD1. The CDR3 is 14 amino acids. V lost 4 bases, J lost 4 bases, and 5 bases stayed unmatched. Germline CDR1 and CDR2: KGHSH and LQKENI. DNA for the CDR3: TGTGCCAGCTCACACCCCAGGGGGCCCACTGAAGCTTTCTTT. Its translation: CASSHPRGPTEAFF. Filled out from reference TRBV18 and TRBJ1-1, the complete variable domain reads NAGVMQNPRHLVRRRGQEARLRCSPMKGHSHVYWYRQLPEEGLKFMVYLQKENIIDESGMPKERFSAEFPKEGPSILRIQQVVRGDSAAYFCASSHPRGPTEAFFGQGTRLTVV.

This clone has just one count. The CDR3 protein is CASSLSGNYNEQFF. The CDR3 DNA follows: TGTGCCAGCAGTCTCTCCGGGAATTACAATGAGCAGTTCTTC. V and J are TRBV27 and TRBJ2-1; perhaps TRBD2 as D (5 bases). V was clipped by 5 bases and J by 4 bases, with 12 bases between them. CDR1 is MNHEY, CDR2 SMNVEV, per germline (reference sequence). CDR3 length equals 14 residues.

This rearrangement joins TRBV7-2 to TRBJ2-3; D might be TRBD2 (6 bases). Trimming took 5 bases from V and 4 from J, leaving 19 bases between them. The CDR3 length is 16 residues. CDR1 and CDR2 from the germline V gene are SGHTA and FQGNSA. The CDR3 nucleotides read TGTGCCAGCAGCAACCGGGACTCCCTAGTGGCAGATACGCAGTATTTT. Its translation is CASSNRDSLVADTQYF.

The V and J genes are TRBV9 and TRBJ2-6, with D tentatively TRBD2 (6 bases). Germline assignment: CDR1 SGDLS and CDR2 YYNGEE. Deletions cut 1 base from V and 2 bases from J, with 16 bases between. The CDR3 contains 18 residues. CDR3 in amino acids: CASSVPWGEQTGANVLTF. The CDR3 DNA follows: TGTGCCAGCAGCGTACCTTGGGGGGAACAGACTGGGGCCAACGTCCTGACTTTC.

The chain is built from TRBV7-2 and TRBJ2-3; 7 positions match TRBD2. The CDR3 is 18 amino acids. V shed 1 base and J 1 base; nucleotides not matched to a gene: 11. Germline CDR1 is SGHTA and CDR2 is FQGNSA. Here the CDR3 reads CASSLGVTSRPRTDTQYF. The DNA for the CDR3 is TGTGCCAGCAGCTTAGGCGTGACTAGCAGACCGCGCACAGATACGCAGTATTTT. The entire variable domain, with the rest obtained from reference TRBV7-2 and TRBJ2-3, is as follows: GAGVSQSPSNKVTEKGKDVELRCDPISGHTALYWYRQSLGQGLEFLIYFQGNSAPDKSGLPSDRFSAERTGGSVSTLTIQRTQQEDSAVYLCASSLGVTSRPRTDTQYFGPGTRLTVL.

V is TRBV4-1 and J is TRBJ1-6, with a tentative D call TRBD1 (5 bases). CDR3 length: 14 amino acids. Deletions cut 1 base from V and 4 bases from J, with 5 bases between. Looked up from germline, CDR1 is MGHRA and CDR2 is YSYEKL. In nucleotides, the CDR3 is TGCGCCAGCAGCCAAGGACAGTATAATTCACCCCTCCACTTT. Translated, it gives CASSQGQYNSPLHF.

This sequence joins TRBV30 and TRBJ1-1, with TRBD1 as a possible D gene (5 bases). Germline-derived CDR1 and CDR2 are GTSNPN and SVGIG (reference sequence). The germline V and J ends were trimmed by 4 bases and 2 bases, with 11 bases remaining between them. The CDR3 is 13 residues long. The CDR3 region has the DNA TGTGCCTGGAATCCCCAGGGTAACACTGAAGCTTTCTTT. Translation: CAWNPQGNTEAFF.

The V gene is TRBV9, the J gene TRBJ2-1; 7 bases fit TRBD2. This CDR3 is 15 amino acids long. CDR1 is SGDLS, CDR2 YYNGEE, per germline. With V trimmed by 2 bases and J by 9 bases, 11 bases remained unmatched. CDR3 region: CASSVQAGSGSEQFF. The CDR3 nucleotides read TGTGCCAGCAGCGTCCAAGCGGGATCGGGAAGTGAGCAGTTCTTC.

In this sample, this clone turned up once. This chain uses TRBV9 with TRBJ2-1; 9 nucleotides match TRBD2. Germline CDR1 and CDR2: SGDLS and YYNGEE. The CDR3 is made up of 16 amino acids. V dropped 0 bases and J dropped 8; count of bases not matched to a gene: 9. Written as DNA, the CDR3 is TGTGCCAGCAGCGTAGACCCCAGCGGGAGGAACGATGAGCAGTTCTTC. Residues: CASSVDPSGRNDEQFF.

The V gene is TRBV2, the J gene TRBJ2-1; D uncertain. Germline-derived CDR1 and CDR2 are SNHLY and FYNNEI. Between the trimmed V and J ends, which lost 3 bases and 8 bases, there was a span of 17 bases. The CDR3 has 15 amino acids. The CDR3 bases are TGTGCCAGCAGTGATTCTTCTAGAGTAAGCGATGAGCAGTTCTTC. Protein: CASSDSSRVSDEQFF.

The chain couples TRBV29-1 to TRBJ1-1; the D gene is possibly TRBD1 (6 bases). The CDR3 is made up of 13 amino acids. Trimming pared 5 bases from V and 0 bases from J, leaving 10 bases between. From germline, CDR1 is SQVTM and CDR2 ANQGSEA. The CDR3 coding sequence is TGCAGCGTTCGGGGACAAATGAACACTGAAGCTTTCTTT. As protein: CSVRGQMNTEAFF.

J is TRBJ2-2 and V is TRBV19, with TRBD2 as a possible D gene (5 bases). The CDR3 spans 16 residues. The germline CDR1 and CDR2 sequences are LNHDA and SQIVND (reference sequence). V was trimmed by 1 base and J by 0 bases, leaving 9 bases between them. DNA for the CDR3: TGTGCCAGTAGTATAGTGGTGGAGGCGAACACCGGGGAGCTGTTTTTT. Protein sequence: CASSIVVEANTGELFF.

The chain is built from TRBV5-4 and TRBJ1-2, with 11 bases fitting TRBD1. The ends lost 0 bases at V and 8 bases at J; junction bases unmatched: 6. The CDR3 runs 15 residues. The germline CDR1 and CDR2 sequences are SGHNT and YYREEE (reference sequence). The CDR3 loop is CASSLEGQGARGYTF. CDR3 sequence (DNA): TGTGCCAGCAGCTTGGAAGGACAGGGGGCGCGGGGCTACACCTTC.

CDR3 nucleotides: TGTGCCAGTAGTCCTTGGGGAGGGCCTGGCGGGGAGCTGTTTTTT. The encoded protein is CASSPWGGPGGELFF. The rearrangement joins TRBV19 to TRBJ2-2; 7 bases align to TRBD2. Trimming cost V 5 bases and J 7 bases; bases outside gene matches: 10. Germline V gene lookup returns CDR1 LNHDA and CDR2 SQIVND (reference sequence). The CDR3 runs 15 residues.

The V gene is TRBV11-2, the J gene TRBJ1-5, with 7 bases aligning to TRBD1. Germline values: CDR1 SGHAT, CDR2 FQNNGV. V shed 5 bases and J 4 bases; nucleotides not matched to a gene: 8. The CDR3 runs to 15 residues. The CDR3 region is CASSLVPGQNQPQHF. As DNA, the CDR3 is TGTGCCAGCAGCCTCGTCCCGGGACAGAATCAGCCCCAGCATTTT. Complete variable domain (other parts from reference TRBV11-2 and TRBJ1-5): EAGVAQSPRYKIIEKRQSVAFWCNPISGHATLYWYQQILGQGPKLLIQFQNNGVVDDSQLPKDRFSAERLKGVDSTLKIQPAKLEDSAVYLCASSLVPGQNQPQHFGDGTRLSIL.

This clone has a single count. The chain carries TRBV18 and TRBJ2-6; 10 bases fit TRBD1. From germline, CDR1 is KGHSH and CDR2 LQKENI. The V and J ends lost 6 bases and 0 bases, in that order; junction bases with no gene match: 17. The CDR3 length is 21 residues. In nucleotides, the CDR3 is TGTGCCAGCTCTCGTAGAGTCGGTGGGACAGGGGACTTCTCTGGGGCCAACGTCCTGACTTTC. Translation gives CASSRRVGGTGDFSGANVLTF. The variable domain in full, with the rest retrieved from reference TRBV18 and TRBJ2-6, is NAGVMQNPRHLVRRRGQEARLRCSPMKGHSHVYWYRQLPEEGLKFMVYLQKENIIDESGMPKERFSAEFPKEGPSILRIQQVVRGDSAAYFCASSRRVGGTGDFSGANVLTFGAGSRLTVL.

The chain links TRBV5-1 to TRBJ1-2; tentatively, D is TRBD1 (5 bases). Trimming removed 4 bases at V and 7 bases at J, with 17 bases between. The CDR3 extends over 14 amino acids. CDR1 SGHRS and CDR2 YFSETQ come from the germline V gene. This CDR3 reads CASSGGTEAIGYTF. The CDR3 DNA is TGCGCCAGCAGCGGGGGGACGGAAGCTATTGGCTACACCTTC.

J is TRBJ1-1 and V is TRBV19; 11 bases line up with TRBD1. The CDR3 extends over 16 amino acids. With V trimmed by 4 bases and J by 5 bases, 9 bases remained unmatched. From germline, CDR1 is LNHDA and CDR2 SQIVND (reference sequence). CDR3 sequence: CASSNYRTGGGTEAFF. CDR3 coding DNA: TGTGCCAGTAGTAATTACCGGACAGGGGGCGGAACTGAAGCTTTCTTT.

This chain uses TRBV13 with TRBJ2-3; D tentatively reads TRBD1 or TRBD2 (5 bases each). V lost 5 bases and J 4 bases, leaving 19 bases between the germline ends. Germline CDR1 reads PRHDT; CDR2 reads FYEKMQ (reference sequence). The CDR3 is made up of 16 amino acids. The CDR3 loop is CASSIEGRVSADTQYF. DNA of the CDR3: TGTGCCAGCAGCATAGAGGGCAGGGTGAGTGCAGATACGCAGTATTTT.

J is TRBJ1-1 and V is TRBV6-6; TRBD1 is a possible D gene (6 bases). The length of the CDR3 is 14 residues. CDR1 and CDR2 from the germline V gene are MNHNY and SVGAGI (reference sequence). V lost 1 base to trimming and J lost 8 bases, with 14 bases between them. The CDR3 DNA follows: TGTGCCAGCAGTTACTGGGGGCAGGAGTCCGAAGCTTTCTTT. Encoded protein: CASSYWGQESEAFF.